This entry describes one T cell receptor (beta chain). This sample was included in a study of OX40 agonist ivuxolimab in advanced cancers. About the study: Subjects had a mean age of about 61 years, with a range of roughly 23 to 80; around 80% were male.

Some clones are missing from TCRdb's copy, which holds only in-frame ones; the method was immunoSEQ multiplex PCR. The top ten hold roughly 10% of the sample, which has about 70,000 clones, approximately 92% seen once. The clonotype originates from an adult with an advanced solid tumor such as melanoma, head and neck, liver or kidney cancer. The specimen comprised CD4+ or CD8+ T cells sorted from blood, sampled in a trial of the OX40 agonist ivuxolimab.

The CDR3: CASRGGTTDTQYF. The CDR3 nucleotides read TGTGCCAGCAGAGGCGGGACCACAGATACGCAGTATTTT. The V gene is TRBV25-1, the J gene TRBJ2-3, with D maybe TRBD2 (6 bases). The CDR3 runs 13 residues. In germline, CDR1 is MGHDK, CDR2 SYGVNS. V was trimmed by 6 bases and J by 2 bases, leaving 9 bases between them.